This T cell receptor (beta chain) came from a study of blood T cell repertoires in COVID-19. The CDR3 is 13 residues long. From germline, CDR1 is SGHVT and CDR2 SQSDAQ. In the source study's methods: The authors estimated nucleated cell counts from reference gene primer amplification. The table came from immunoSEQ multiplex PCR; TCRdb's copy has only in-frame clones and leaves some out. V, J and clone size are taken as reported in that table, and D and trimming were inferred from the DNA itself. The sample consists of approximately 170,000 clones, 70% to 90% of them appearing once. The chain recombines TRBV7-4 with TRBJ2-4; TRBD1 matches at 8 bases. Sequenced sample: peripheral blood. The source of this sequence is a man aged 55 to 70 who had recovered from COVID-19. This CDR3 reads CAIAGGAKNIQYF. The CDR3 region has the DNA TGTGCTATAGCAGGGGGCGCCAAAAACATTCAGTACTTC.